Listed here are 22 T cell receptor beta chains from one sample, sequenced in a study of T cells in localized non-small cell lung cancer. TCRdb keeps only in-frame clones here, not all; method: immunoSEQ multiplex PCR. Of some 30,000 clones listed, 80% to 95% are singletons. This material consisted of peripheral blood mononuclear cells, taken before any cancer treatment. Receptors originate from a female donor of 60 years or more with stage II lung adenocarcinoma.

This chain connects TRBV10-3 to TRBJ1-4, with TRBD1 identical over 7 bases. The CDR3 consists of 13 residues. Germline V gene lookup returns CDR1 ENHRY and CDR2 SYGVKD. The junction had 6 bases not matched to a gene; V was cut back by 6 bases and J by 8 bases. The CDR3: CAISPTGREKLFF. The CDR3 region has the DNA TGTGCCATCAGCCCGACAGGGAGAGAAAAACTGTTTTTT.

The V call is TRBV13, the J call TRBJ2-7; D might be TRBD1 or TRBD2, each matching 6 bases. CDR1 PRHDT and CDR2 FYEKMQ come from the germline V gene (reference sequence). CDR3 length equals 12 residues. V was shortened by 7 bases and J by 6 bases, with 13 bases between the two germline ends. CDR3 in DNA: TGTGCCAGCACTAGAGGGGGGCGCGAGCAGTACTTC. It specifies CASTRGGREQYF.

This chain links TRBV6-1 with TRBJ1-6; 7 bases align to TRBD1. V trimming: 6 bases; J trimming: 8 bases; junction bases outside the gene matches: 10. This CDR3 is built from 15 residues. The germline V gene encodes CDR1 MNHNS and CDR2 SASEGT. CDR3 bases: TGTGCCAGCAGACAGGGGTTCGATATAGATTCACCCCTCCACTTT. Its translation: CASRQGFDIDSPLHF.

V gene TRBV5-1 combines with J gene TRBJ2-1; D remains unclear. Germline V CDR1 and CDR2: SGHRS, YFSETQ. The V and J ends lost 0 bases and 3 bases respectively, with 4 bases between them. CDR3 length: 13 residues. The CDR3 reads CASSLANYNEQFF. The CDR3 region has the DNA TGCGCCAGCAGCTTGGCTAACTACAATGAGCAGTTCTTC.

This clone was recorded once. The V call is TRBV19, the J call TRBJ1-5; a possible D gene is TRBD1 (5 bases). Trimming left V 7 bases short and J 4 bases short, with 17 bases between. This CDR3 comprises 15 residues. Germline-derived CDR1 and CDR2 are LNHDA and SQIVND (reference sequence). As DNA, the CDR3 is TGTGCCAGTAAAGGCGCCTGGGGGGATAATCAGCCCCAGCATTTT. This encodes CASKGAWGDNQPQHF.

V and J are TRBV19 and TRBJ2-1; no definite D call. The germline V and J ends were trimmed by 6 bases and 0 bases, with 12 bases remaining between them. Germline CDR1 is LNHDA and CDR2 is SQIVND (reference sequence). This CDR3 region has 15 residues. The CDR3 region has the DNA TGTGCCAGTAGGCTCAACGAGGACTCCTACAATGAGCAGTTCTTC. This translates into CASRLNEDSYNEQFF. The full variable domain, completed using reference TRBV19 and TRBJ2-1, is DGGITQSPKYLFRKEGQNVTLSCEQNLNHDAMYWYRQDPGQGLRLIYYSQIVNDFQKGDIAEGYSVSREKKESFPLTVTSAQKNPTAFYLCASRLNEDSYNEQFFGPGTRLTVL.

The chain carries TRBV10-3 and TRBJ2-7; D is perhaps TRBD1 (5 bases). V was shortened by 0 bases and J by 6 bases, with 6 bases between the two germline ends. Germline V CDR1 and CDR2: ENHRY, SYGVKD. The CDR3 is 12 residues long. The CDR3 here is CAISESQGEQYF. CDR3 nucleotides: TGTGCCATCAGTGAGTCGCAGGGCGAGCAGTACTTC.

The V and J genes are TRBV7-9 and TRBJ2-7, with 7 bases aligning to TRBD1. This CDR3 spans 15 amino acids. Looked up from germline, CDR1 is SEHNR and CDR2 is FQNEAQ (reference sequence). The ends lost 2 bases at V and 7 bases at J; junction bases unmatched: 11. For the CDR3, the DNA is TGTGCCAGCAGCTTAATGGGCGGCAGGGACAGTGAGCAGTACTTC. Protein: CASSLMGGRDSEQYF.

The chain uses TRBV2 and TRBJ1-2, with a weak D call TRBD1 (5 bases). This CDR3 contains 14 residues. The V and J ends lost 0 bases and 8 bases respectively, with 13 bases between them. CDR1 and CDR2 from the germline V gene are SNHLY and FYNNEI. The CDR3 protein is CASSEARATRGYTF. The DNA of the CDR3 is TGTGCCAGCAGTGAAGCCAGGGCCACTAGAGGCTACACCTTC.

The V call is TRBV6-5, the J call TRBJ1-5, with D uncertain. Germline CDR1 is MNHEY and CDR2 is SVGAGI. V shed 2 bases and J shed 0 bases, with 8 bases lying between them. The CDR3 runs to 15 residues. The CDR3 DNA sequence: TGTGCCAGCAGTTACACACGAAATAGCAATCAGCCCCAGCATTTT. As protein: CASSYTRNSNQPQHF.

This chain links TRBV28 with TRBJ1-2; tentatively, D is TRBD1 (5 bases). Germline CDR1 and CDR2: MDHEN and SYDVKM. Trimming shortened V by 5 bases and J by 6 bases, and 16 bases separated the two germline ends. This CDR3 spans 14 amino acids. CDR3 DNA sequence: TGTGCCAGCAGTCTAGACAGAGACTGGAATGGCTACACCTTC. It translates to CASSLDRDWNGYTF.

The genes are TRBV18 and TRBJ2-7; D uncertain. V was shortened by 6 bases and J by 0 bases, with 21 bases between the two germline ends. CDR1 is KGHSH and CDR2 is LQKENI in the germline V gene. This CDR3 contains 17 residues. CDR3 amino acids: CASSPSRAVTYSYEQYF. DNA for the CDR3: TGTGCCAGCTCTCCTAGTCGGGCGGTTACTTACTCCTACGAGCAGTACTTC.

J is TRBJ2-5 and V is TRBV9; D is tentatively TRBD1 or TRBD2 (5 bases each). Between the trimmed V and J ends, which lost 3 bases and 2 bases, there was a span of 14 bases. Per germline, CDR1 SGDLS and CDR2 YYNGEE. The CDR3 totals 15 residues. The CDR3 sequence is CASSGSGRTQETQYF. CDR3 bases: TGTGCCAGCAGCGGGTCGGGACGGACTCAAGAGACCCAGTACTTC.

This chain joins TRBV6-5 and TRBJ1-5; maybe TRBD1 (6 bases). Trimming cost V 6 bases and J 3 bases, with 15 bases left between them. The CDR3 contains 15 residues. Germline loops: CDR1 MNHEY, CDR2 SVGAGI. CDR3 DNA: TGTGCCAGCAGCCAAACGACAGGTCTCAATCAGCCCCAGCATTTT. It codes for CASSQTTGLNQPQHF.

This clone has only one observation. J is TRBJ2-1 and V is TRBV5-1; no reliable D call. The germline V gene encodes CDR1 SGHRS and CDR2 YFSETQ. V gave up 2 bases and J gave up 0 bases, with 9 bases separating them. The CDR3 has 15 amino acids. The CDR3 nucleotides are TGCGCCAGCAGCTTAGGCAGTCTCTCCTACAATGAGCAGTTCTTC. It translates to CASSLGSLSYNEQFF.

The V gene is TRBV28, the J gene TRBJ1-1; D is possibly TRBD1 (5 bases). There are 15 residues in the CDR3. Trimming removed 1 base at V and 11 bases at J, with 20 bases between. Germline CDR1 MDHEN, CDR2 SYDVKM. In DNA, the CDR3 is TGTGCCAGCAGTTTATTGGCAGGGAGGCCTATTTACGCTTTCTTT. Residues: CASSLLAGRPIYAFF.

About this clone itself: The sample holds other DNA sequences that translate to the same CDR3. CDR3 sequence reads: CASSLEVSYEQYF. In DNA form, the CDR3 reads TGCGCCAGCAGCTTGGAGGTTTCCTACGAGCAGTACTTC. The chain joins TRBV5-1 to TRBJ2-7; D is unresolved. This CDR3 contains 13 residues. Germline CDR1 SGHRS, CDR2 YFSETQ. V was shortened by 0 bases and J by 1 base, with 5 bases between the two germline ends. Based on the CDR3 plus reference TRBV5-1 and TRBJ2-7, the full variable domain is KAGVTQTPRYLIKTRGQQVTLSCSPISGHRSVSWYQQTPGQGLQFLFEYFSETQRNKGNFPGRFSGRQFSNSRSEMNVSTLELGDSALYLCASSLEVSYEQYFGPGTRLTVT.

The chain links TRBV5-6 to TRBJ1-6; possible D gene TRBD1, 6 bases. The V gene lost 10 bases and the J gene lost 7 bases, with 15 bases spanning the gap. Germline V gives CDR1 SGHDT, CDR2 YYEEEE. This CDR3 spans 13 amino acids. DNA of the CDR3: TGTGCCTCCGACCTGGGGGGCAATTCACCCCTCCACTTT. Protein sequence: CASDLGGNSPLHF.

The V and J genes are TRBV5-1 and TRBJ1-1; D is uncertain. The CDR3 consists of 15 residues. The germline V and J ends were trimmed by 5 bases and 3 bases, with 17 bases remaining between them. Germline lookup yields CDR1 SGHRS and CDR2 YFSETQ. CDR3 bases: TGCGCCAGCAGAGCGACGGCGGGTAGGGACACTGAAGCTTTCTTT. Translating gives CASRATAGRDTEAFF.

The chain carries TRBV7-9 and TRBJ2-2; 7 bases fit TRBD1. V was clipped by 6 bases and J by 1 base; unmatched bases: 8. CDR1 is SEHNR, CDR2 FQNEAQ, per germline (reference sequence). The CDR3 is 16 residues long. CDR3: CASRKDRQKNTGELFF. CDR3 bases: TGTGCCAGCAGAAAGGACAGGCAGAAGAACACCGGGGAGCTGTTTTTT.

The chain combines TRBV7-2 with TRBJ2-3, with TRBD2 matching 9 bases. The CDR3 consists of 14 residues. V was clipped by 5 bases and J by 3 bases; unmatched bases: 3. The V gene's germline CDR1 is SGHTA and CDR2 FQGNSA. The CDR3 coding sequence is TGTGCCAGCAGCCCGGGACTAGCTACAGATACGCAGTATTTT. Translation: CASSPGLATDTQYF.

The CDR3 reads CAWRGLQGREETQYF. CDR3 coding DNA: TGTGCCTGGAGAGGGCTGCAGGGACGAGAAGAGACCCAGTACTTC. The chain links TRBV30 to TRBJ2-5; D may be TRBD1 or TRBD2 (5 bases each). Germline V gene sequence: CDR1 GTSNPN, CDR2 SVGIG (reference sequence). CDR3 length: 15 residues. V lost 3 bases and J lost 3, with 17 bases in between.